This TCR beta chain was sequenced during a study of molecular identifiers for immune sequencing clone quantification. General study points: Clonotypes surpassing 20 RNA copies contained over 98% of effector molecules, versus under 1% in naive cells.

In the case of this clonotype: The antigen remains undetermined.

TCRdb itself ran the PCR reads through MiXCR, one entry per CDR3 protein. The sample has approximately 500,000 distinct CDR3 sequences, 25% seen once. The CDR3 consists of 17 residues. Looked up from germline, CDR1 is LGHNA and CDR2 is YNFKEQ. Trimming removed 4 bases from V and 9 bases from J; junction bases left unmatched: 18. The sample was naive CD8+ T cells from blood, with Jurkat cell RNA spiked in. The sample's subset: FACS-sorted CD8+CD4-CCR7+CD45RA+ naive T cells. This chain links TRBV4-2 with TRBJ1-3; 7 bases align to TRBD1. The receptor's source is a human donor in good health. Some libraries in this study had Jurkat cell RNA spiked in. The CDR3 DNA reads as TGTGCCAGCAGCCCAGGAACCGTGACAGGGACCACTACCACCATATATTTT. Translated, it gives CASSPGTVTGTTTTIYF.